This TCR beta chain was recorded in a study of shared clonotypes between healthy human individuals. General observations from the study: The study found lower generation probabilities in non-shared clonotypes than in those shared by all four donors.

Note on this clone: Its target is unknown.

Germline CDR1 SGHRS, CDR2 YFSETQ. V dropped 1 base and J dropped 8 bases, with 10 bases sitting between them. This CDR3 spans 13 amino acids. Assay used: immunoSEQ multiplex PCR; TCRdb lists only in-frame clones, some missing. The profile shows 2 million to 2.5 million clones, more than 90% of them singletons. V and J are TRBV5-1 and TRBJ1-5, with a tentative D call TRBD1 (6 bases). Sequenced material: naive CD4+ T cells sorted from blood. Subset defined: CD45RA+ positively selected. The clonotype comes from a man aged 18 to 29 in good health. CDR3 residues: CASSLTGREPQHF. The CDR3 nucleotides are TGCGCCAGCAGCTTGACAGGGAGGGAGCCCCAGCATTTT.